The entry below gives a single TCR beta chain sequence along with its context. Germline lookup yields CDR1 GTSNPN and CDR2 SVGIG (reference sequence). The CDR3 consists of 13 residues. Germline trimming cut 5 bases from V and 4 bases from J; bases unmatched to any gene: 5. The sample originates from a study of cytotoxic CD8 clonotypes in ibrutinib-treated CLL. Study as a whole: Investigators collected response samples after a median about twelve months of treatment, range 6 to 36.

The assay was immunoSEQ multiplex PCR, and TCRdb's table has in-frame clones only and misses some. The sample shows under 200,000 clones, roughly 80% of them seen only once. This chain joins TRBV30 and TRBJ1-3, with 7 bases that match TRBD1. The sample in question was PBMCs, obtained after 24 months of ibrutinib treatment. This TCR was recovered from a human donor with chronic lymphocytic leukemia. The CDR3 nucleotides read TGTGCCTGGGGAACAGGGGTCGGAAACACCATATATTTT. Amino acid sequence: CAWGTGVGNTIYF.